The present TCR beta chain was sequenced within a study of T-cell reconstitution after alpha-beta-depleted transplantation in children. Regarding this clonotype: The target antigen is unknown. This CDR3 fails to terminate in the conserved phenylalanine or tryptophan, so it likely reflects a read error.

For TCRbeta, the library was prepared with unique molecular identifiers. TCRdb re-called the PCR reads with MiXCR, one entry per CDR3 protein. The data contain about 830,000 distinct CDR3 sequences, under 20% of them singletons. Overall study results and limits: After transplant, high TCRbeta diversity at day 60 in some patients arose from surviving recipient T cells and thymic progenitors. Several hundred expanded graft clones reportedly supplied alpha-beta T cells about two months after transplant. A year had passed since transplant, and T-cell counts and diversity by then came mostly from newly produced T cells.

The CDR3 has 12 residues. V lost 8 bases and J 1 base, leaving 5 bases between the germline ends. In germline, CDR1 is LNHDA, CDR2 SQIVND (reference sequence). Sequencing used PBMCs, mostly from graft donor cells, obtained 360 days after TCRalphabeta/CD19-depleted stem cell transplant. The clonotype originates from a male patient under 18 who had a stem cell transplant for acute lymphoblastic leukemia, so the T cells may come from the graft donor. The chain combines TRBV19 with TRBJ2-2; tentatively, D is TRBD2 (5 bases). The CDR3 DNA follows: TGTGCCAGTGGGAGGAACACCGGGGAGCTGTTTTAT. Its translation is CASGRNTGELFY.